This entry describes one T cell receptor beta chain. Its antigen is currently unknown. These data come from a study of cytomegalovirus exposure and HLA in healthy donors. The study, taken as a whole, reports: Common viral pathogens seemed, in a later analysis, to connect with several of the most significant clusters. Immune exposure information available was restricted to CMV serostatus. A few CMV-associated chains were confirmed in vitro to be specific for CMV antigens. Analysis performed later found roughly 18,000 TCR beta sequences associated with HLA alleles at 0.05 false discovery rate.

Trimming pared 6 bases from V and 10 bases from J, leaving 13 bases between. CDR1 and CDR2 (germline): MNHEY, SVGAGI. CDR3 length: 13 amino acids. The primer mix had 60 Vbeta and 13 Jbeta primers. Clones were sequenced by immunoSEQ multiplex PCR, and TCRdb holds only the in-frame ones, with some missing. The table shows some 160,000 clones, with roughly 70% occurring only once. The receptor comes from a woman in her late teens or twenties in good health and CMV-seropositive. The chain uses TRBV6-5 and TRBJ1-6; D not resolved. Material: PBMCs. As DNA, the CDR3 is TGTGCCAGCAGAAAGGATTCGGGGTCACCCCTCCACTTT. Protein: CASRKDSGSPLHF.